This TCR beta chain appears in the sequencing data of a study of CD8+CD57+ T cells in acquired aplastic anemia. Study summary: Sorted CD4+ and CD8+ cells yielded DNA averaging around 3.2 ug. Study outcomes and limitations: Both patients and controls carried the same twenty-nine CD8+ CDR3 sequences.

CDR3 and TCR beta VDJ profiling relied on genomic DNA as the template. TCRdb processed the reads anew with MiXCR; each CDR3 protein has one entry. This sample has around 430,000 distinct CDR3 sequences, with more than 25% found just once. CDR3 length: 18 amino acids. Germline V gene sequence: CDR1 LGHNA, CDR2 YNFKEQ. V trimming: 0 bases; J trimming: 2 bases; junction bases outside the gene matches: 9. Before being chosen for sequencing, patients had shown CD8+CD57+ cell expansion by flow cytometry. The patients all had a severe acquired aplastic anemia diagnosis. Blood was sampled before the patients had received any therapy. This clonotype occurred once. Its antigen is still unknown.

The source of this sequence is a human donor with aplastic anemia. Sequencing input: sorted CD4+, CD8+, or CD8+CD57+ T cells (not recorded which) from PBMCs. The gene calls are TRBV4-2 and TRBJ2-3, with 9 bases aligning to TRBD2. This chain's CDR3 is CASSQDILAGSDTDTQYF. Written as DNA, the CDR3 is TGTGCCAGCAGCCAAGATATCCTAGCGGGGTCGGACACAGATACGCAGTATTTT.